This T cell receptor beta chain was identified during a study of blood T cell repertoires in COVID-19. Study-wide background: PBMCs, B-cell-depleted T cells, or T cells provided the cDNA or gDNA that made up the material.

Under the authors' procedure: Counts of nucleated cells, estimated from reference gene primer amplification, were obtained. Sequencing was performed with immunoSEQ multiplex PCR; in TCRdb, only in-frame clones are kept and a portion is missing. The V and J calls and clone size were taken over from that table, and D and trimming were inferred from the DNA. The profile shows 150,000 to 200,000 clones, roughly 89% of them singletons. J gave up 4 bases and V 4 bases, and 6 bases lay outside the gene matches. Germline CDR1 and CDR2: MNHEY and SVGAGI. The length of the CDR3 is 15 residues. Seattle researchers signed up patients amid active infection and tracked them longitudinally.

This clonotype was sampled from a woman between 65 and 79 years old with COVID-19, enrolled during active disease. This chain connects TRBV6-5 to TRBJ2-5; TRBD2 aligns across 10 bases. The sequencing sample was made of peripheral blood. The CDR3 nucleotides read TGTGCCAGCAGTTCAGCGGGAGGGCGTGGAGAGACCCAGTACTTC. Translated: CASSSAGGRGETQYF.